The TCR beta chain described here comes from a study of blood T cell repertoires in COVID-19. Study context: The samples span acute and convalescent COVID-19 from the United States, Italy and Spain. The analysed material was cDNA or gDNA that came from T cells, B-cell-depleted T cells, or PBMCs.

Methods used by the authors: Estimation of nucleated cell counts was performed using reference gene primer amplification. Repertoires were generated with immunoSEQ multiplex PCR, while TCRdb's copy carries only in-frame clones and drops some. V and J calls and clone size follow that table, whereas D and trimming were derived from the DNA. The table records under 200,000 clones, 65% to 85% of them present only once. The V gene end was trimmed by 2 bases and the J gene end by 6 bases; junction bases not matched to a gene: 6. From germline, CDR1 is MDHEN and CDR2 SYDVKM. CDR3 length: 15 residues. This clonotype was sampled from a woman aged 55-69 years with acute or convalescent COVID-19. The sequenced sample was peripheral blood. V gene TRBV28 combines with J gene TRBJ2-7; 11 nucleotides align to TRBD1. CDR3 amino acids: CASSLQRTGGREQYF. The CDR3 nucleotides are TGTGCCAGCAGTTTACAGAGGACAGGGGGCCGCGAGCAGTACTTC.